The TCR beta chain under discussion was sequenced for a study of regulatory T cells in long-lasting Graves disease. iRepertoire HTBI primers and Arm-PCR of CDR3 regions built TCR beta libraries. In TCRdb, the multiplex PCR reads were re-called with MiXCR into one record per CDR3 protein. This repertoire shows over 500,000 distinct CDR3 sequences, under 20% found once; its top ten account for roughly 18%. Points from the study as a whole: Segments TRBV28, TRBJ1-2 and TRBJ2-5 showed preferential usage in persistent disease.

Time point reported: newly diagnosed GD, antithyroid drugs for less than 3 months. Isolated PBMC RNA provided the starting material for the TCR library. Peripheral blood, approximately 9 milliliters per patient, was collected in EDTA tubes. The V segment lost 10 bases and the J segment 0 bases; nucleotides outside the gene matches: 6. Germline CDR1 SNHLY, CDR2 FYNNEI. The CDR3 runs to 15 residues. This clonotype was counted at least ten times. What it recognizes is unknown. These data also featured in a second study, about T cells in Graves' hyperthyroidism and ophthalmopathy. From that study: Researchers ran a first-round RT-PCR on the TCR CDR3 using the HTBI primer set.

V and J are TRBV2 and TRBJ1-3; 10 bases align to TRBD1. This receptor was identified in a woman aged 25 to 39 with Graves disease. The sequencing used peripheral blood mononuclear cells (PBMCs), collected at new diagnosis, from a patient treated with antithyroid drugs. The CDR3 spells CANRQGANSGNTIYF. The CDR3 nucleotides are TGTGCCAACCGACAGGGGGCTAACTCTGGAAACACCATATATTTT.